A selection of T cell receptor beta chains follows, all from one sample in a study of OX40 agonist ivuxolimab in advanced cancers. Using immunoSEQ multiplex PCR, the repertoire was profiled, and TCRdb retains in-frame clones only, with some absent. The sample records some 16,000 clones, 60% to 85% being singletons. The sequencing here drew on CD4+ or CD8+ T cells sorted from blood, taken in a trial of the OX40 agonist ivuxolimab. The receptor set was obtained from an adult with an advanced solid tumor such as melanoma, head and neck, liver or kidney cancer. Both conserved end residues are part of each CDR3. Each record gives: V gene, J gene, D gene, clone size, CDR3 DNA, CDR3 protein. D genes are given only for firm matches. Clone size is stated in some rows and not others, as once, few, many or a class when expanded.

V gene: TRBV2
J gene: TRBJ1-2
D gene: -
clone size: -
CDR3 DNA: TGTGCCAGCAGAGGAAGAGAACGTAACTATGGCTACACCTTC
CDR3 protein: CASRGRERNYGYTF

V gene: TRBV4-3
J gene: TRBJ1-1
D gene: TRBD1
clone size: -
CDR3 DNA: TGCGCCAGCAGTCGTAACAGGGGACACACTGAAGCTTTCTTT
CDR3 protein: CASSRNRGHTEAFF

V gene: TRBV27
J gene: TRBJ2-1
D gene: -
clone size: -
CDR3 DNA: TGTGCCAGCGAAAAGGGCGGAGGTGAGCAGTTCTTC
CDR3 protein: CASEKGGGEQFF

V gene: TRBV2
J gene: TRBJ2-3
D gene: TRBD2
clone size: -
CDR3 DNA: TGTGCCAGCAGGAAACTAGCGGGGGGTAGCACAGATACGCAGTATTTT
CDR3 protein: CASRKLAGGSTDTQYF

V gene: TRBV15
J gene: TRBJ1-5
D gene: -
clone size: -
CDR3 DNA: TGTGCCACCAGCAGAGAGGAGTGGGGTCAGCCCCAGCATTTT
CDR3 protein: CATSREEWGQPQHF

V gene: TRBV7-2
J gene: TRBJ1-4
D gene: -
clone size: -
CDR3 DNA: TGCGCCAGCAGCCCGTGGTGGGCAACTAATGAAAACCTGTTTTTT
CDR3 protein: CASSPWWATNENLFF

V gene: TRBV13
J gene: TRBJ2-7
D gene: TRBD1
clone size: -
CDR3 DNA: TGTGCCAGCAGCTTAGGCGGGACAGGGGCGGTCGAGCAGTACTTC
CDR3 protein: CASSLGGTGAVEQYF

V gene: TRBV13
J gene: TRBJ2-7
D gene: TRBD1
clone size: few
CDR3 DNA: TGTGCCAGCAGCCCCCGTCGAACAGGGGTCTACGAGCAGTACTTC
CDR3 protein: CASSPRRTGVYEQYF

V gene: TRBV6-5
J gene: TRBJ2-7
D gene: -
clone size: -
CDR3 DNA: TGTGCCAGCAGTCCCTGGTCGGGGGCCTACGAGCAGTACTTC
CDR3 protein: CASSPWSGAYEQYF

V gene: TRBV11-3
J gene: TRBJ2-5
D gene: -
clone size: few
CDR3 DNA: TGTGCCAGCAGCTTAGAGGCAGGGGAAGAGACCCAGTACTTC
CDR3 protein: CASSLEAGEETQYF

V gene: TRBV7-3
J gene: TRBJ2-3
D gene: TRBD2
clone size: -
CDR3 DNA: TGTGCCAGCAGTCGACTAGCGGGGGACACAGATACGCAGTATTTT
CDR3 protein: CASSRLAGDTDTQYF

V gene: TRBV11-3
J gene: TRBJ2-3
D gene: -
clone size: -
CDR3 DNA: TGTGCCAGCAGCTCGAGCGGAATCACAGATACGCAGTATTTT
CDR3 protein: CASSSSGITDTQYF

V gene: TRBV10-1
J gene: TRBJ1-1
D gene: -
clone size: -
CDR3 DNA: TGCGCCAGCAGTGAGGAGAGGGCGGTGGTGGGGACTGAAGCTTTCTTT
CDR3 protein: CASSEERAVVGTEAFF

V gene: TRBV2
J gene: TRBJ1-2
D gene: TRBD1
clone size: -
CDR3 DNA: TGTGCCAGCAGTGGGTCACAGGGGGCGCGTCCTAACCCTTACAGATCCTATGGCTACACCTTC
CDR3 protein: CASSGSQGARPNPYRSYGYTF

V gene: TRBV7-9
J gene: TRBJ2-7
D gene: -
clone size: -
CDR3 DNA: TGTGCCAGCAGCTTGGGGGACCCCTACGTGGAGCAGTACTTC
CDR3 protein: CASSLGDPYVEQYF

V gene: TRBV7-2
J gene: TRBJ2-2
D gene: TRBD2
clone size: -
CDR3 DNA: TGTGCCAGCACCAAGCGCGGGGGGAACACCGGGGAGCTGTTTTTT
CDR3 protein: CASTKRGGNTGELFF

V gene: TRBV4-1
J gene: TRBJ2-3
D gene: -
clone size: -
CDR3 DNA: TGCGCCAGCAGCCAAGGGGAATGGGAAGCAGATACGCAGTATTTT
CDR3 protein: CASSQGEWEADTQYF

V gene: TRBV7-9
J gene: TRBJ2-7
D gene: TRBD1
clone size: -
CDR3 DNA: TGTGCCAGCAGCCCCGGGACAGGGGGTCGGGCGGAGCAGTACTTC
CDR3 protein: CASSPGTGGRAEQYF

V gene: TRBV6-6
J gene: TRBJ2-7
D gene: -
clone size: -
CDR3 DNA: TGTGCCAGCAGTTACGACGTCTCCTACGAGCAGTACTTC
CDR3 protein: CASSYDVSYEQYF

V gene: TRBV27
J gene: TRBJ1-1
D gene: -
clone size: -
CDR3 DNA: TGTGCCAGCAGCCCGGGCCCCCCTGGGGCTTTCTTT
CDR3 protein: CASSPGPPGAFF

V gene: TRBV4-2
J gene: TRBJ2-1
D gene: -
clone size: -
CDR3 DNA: TGTGCCAGCAGCCAAGTTAGCGGCGGGGCCTATGAGCAGTTCTTC
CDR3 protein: CASSQVSGGAYEQFF

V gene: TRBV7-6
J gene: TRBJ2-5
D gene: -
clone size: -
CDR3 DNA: TGTGCCAGCAGCTTAGCCCTAGGAGAGACCCAGTACTTC
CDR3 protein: CASSLALGETQYF

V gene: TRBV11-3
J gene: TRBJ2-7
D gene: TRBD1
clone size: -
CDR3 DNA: TGTGCCAGCAGCTCCCGGGACAGGGCCACCTACGAGCAGTACTTC
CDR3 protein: CASSSRDRATYEQYF

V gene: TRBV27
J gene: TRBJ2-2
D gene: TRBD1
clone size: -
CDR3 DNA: TGTGCCAGCAGTTTGGGACAGGGGAACACCGGGGAGCTGTTTTTT
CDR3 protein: CASSLGQGNTGELFF